The clone carrying this TCR beta chain turned up a few times. This specimen belongs to a study of technical replicates of blood from four donors. The method was immunoSEQ multiplex PCR; TCRdb's version includes in-frame clones alone and lacks a portion of them. Of roughly 68,000 clones in the sample, roughly 92% were seen once. The germline V gene has CDR1 SNHLY and CDR2 FYNNEI. There are 12 residues in the CDR3. Trimming removed 6 bases from V and 4 bases from J, with 9 bases in between. The clonotype comes from a human donor in good health. This chain uses TRBV2 with TRBJ1-2, with D unclear. Material for sequencing was T cells isolated from PBMCs. DNA of the CDR3: TGTGCCAGCAGGGGTACGGGCTATGGCTACACCTTC. Translated: CASRGTGYGYTF.